This TCR beta chain was found in a study of CD8 T cells in Susac syndrome. Sequencing of TCR beta covered CD8+ and CD4+ T cells obtained from blood. TEMRA cells were FACS-enriched, and CD8+ and CD4+ T cells were isolated negatively. Remarks on this clonotype: Its antigen is not identified.

With 2 bases removed from V and 4 bases from J, the gap between germline ends came to 8 bases. Per germline, CDR1 SEHNR and CDR2 FQNEAQ (reference sequence). This CDR3 has 14 amino acids. Overall study results and limits: The number of individuals included in the study's TCR sequencing and HLA analysis was acknowledged as relatively small.

cDNA came from 0.5 to 1 ug RNA primed by random hexamers. immunoSEQ multiplex PCR amplified TCR beta CDR3 across 54 Vbeta, 13 Jbeta. TCRdb recomputed calls from the immunoSEQ multiplex PCR reads with MiXCR, one row per CDR3 protein. The sample lists approximately 100,000 distinct CDR3 sequences, about nine tenths occurring once. The source material was CD4+ T cells from PBMCs. This chain connects TRBV7-9 to TRBJ1-4; no firm D call. This sequence was found in a human donor in good health. The CDR3 DNA reads TGTGCCAGCAGCTTATCGCTGGTTAATGAAAAACTGTTTTTT. Translated: CASSLSLVNEKLFF.